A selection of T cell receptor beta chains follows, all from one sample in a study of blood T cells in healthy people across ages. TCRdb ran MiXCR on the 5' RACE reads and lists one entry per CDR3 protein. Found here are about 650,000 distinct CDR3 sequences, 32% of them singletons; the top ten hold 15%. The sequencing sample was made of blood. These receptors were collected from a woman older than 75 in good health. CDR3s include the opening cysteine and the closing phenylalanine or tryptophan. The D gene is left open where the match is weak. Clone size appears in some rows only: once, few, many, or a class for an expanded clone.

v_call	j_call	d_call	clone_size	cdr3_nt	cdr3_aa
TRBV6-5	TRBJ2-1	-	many	TGTGCCAGCAGTTACGGGGTCCCCCCGGTGCAGTTCTTC	CASSYGVPPVQFF
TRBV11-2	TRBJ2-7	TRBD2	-	TGTGCCAGCAGCGGGGGGGATGTCAATTACGAGCAGTACTTC	CASSGGDVNYEQYF
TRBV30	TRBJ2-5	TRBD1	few	TGTGCCTGGAGCCCGGGACAGATGAACCAAGAGACCCAGTACTTC	CAWSPGQMNQETQYF
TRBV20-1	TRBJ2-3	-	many	TGCAGTGCAACGGGAGTAACTAGCACAGATACGCAGTATTTT	CSATGVTSTDTQYF
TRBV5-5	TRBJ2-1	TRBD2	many	TGTGCCAGCAGGGAAGGACTAGCGGAGCAGTTCTTC	CASREGLAEQFF
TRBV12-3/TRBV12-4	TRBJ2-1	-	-	TGTGCCAGCAGTTTAACCGGGACGCGGAACAATGAGCAGTTCTTC	CASSLTGTRNNEQFF
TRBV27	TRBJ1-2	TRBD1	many	TGTGCCAGCAGGCCGTCCGGAGGGGGCGCGAATGGCTACACCTTC	CASRPSGGGANGYTF
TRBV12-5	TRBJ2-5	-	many	TGTGCTAGTGGTTTGCCGACTCAAGAGACCCAGTACTTC	CASGLPTQETQYF
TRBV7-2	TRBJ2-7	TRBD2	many	TGTGCCAGCAGCCCACCGGGACTAACGTCCTACGAGCAGTACTTC	CASSPPGLTSYEQYF
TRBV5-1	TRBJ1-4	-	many	TGCGCCAGCAGCTGGGCAGGGACGGGTGAAAAACTGTTTTTT	CASSWAGTGEKLFF
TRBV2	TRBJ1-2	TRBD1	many	TGTGCCAGCAGTGAAGACAGGGGAGGTGGCTACACCTTC	CASSEDRGGGYTF
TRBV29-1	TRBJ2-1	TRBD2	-	TGCAGCGTGAAGACTAGCGGGGCGTACAATGAGCAGTTCTTC	CSVKTSGAYNEQFF
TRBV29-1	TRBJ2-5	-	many	TGCAGCGCTTCACAGGGTTTCGGAGAGACCCAGTACTTC	CSASQGFGETQYF
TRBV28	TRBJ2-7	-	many	TGTGCCAGCAGTTTTGTCCGACTAGGGGAGCCCTACGAGCAGTACTTC	CASSFVRLGEPYEQYF